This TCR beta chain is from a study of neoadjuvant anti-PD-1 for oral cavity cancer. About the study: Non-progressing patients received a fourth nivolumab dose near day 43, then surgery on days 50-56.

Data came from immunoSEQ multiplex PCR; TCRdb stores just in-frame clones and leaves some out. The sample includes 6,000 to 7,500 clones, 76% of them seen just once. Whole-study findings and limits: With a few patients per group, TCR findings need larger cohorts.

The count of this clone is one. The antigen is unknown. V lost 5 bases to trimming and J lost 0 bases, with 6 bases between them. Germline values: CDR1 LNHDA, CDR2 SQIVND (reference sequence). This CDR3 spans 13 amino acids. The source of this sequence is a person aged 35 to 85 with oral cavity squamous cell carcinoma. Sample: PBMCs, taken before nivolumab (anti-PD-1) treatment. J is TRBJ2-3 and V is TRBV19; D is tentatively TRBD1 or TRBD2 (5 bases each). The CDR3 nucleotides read TGTGCCAGTAGTTGGGGGAGCACAGATACGCAGTATTTT. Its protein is CASSWGSTDTQYF. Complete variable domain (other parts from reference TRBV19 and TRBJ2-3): DGGITQSPKYLFRKEGQNVTLSCEQNLNHDAMYWYRQDPGQGLRLIYYSQIVNDFQKGDIAEGYSVSREKKESFPLTVTSAQKNPTAFYLCASSWGSTDTQYFGPGTRLTVL.